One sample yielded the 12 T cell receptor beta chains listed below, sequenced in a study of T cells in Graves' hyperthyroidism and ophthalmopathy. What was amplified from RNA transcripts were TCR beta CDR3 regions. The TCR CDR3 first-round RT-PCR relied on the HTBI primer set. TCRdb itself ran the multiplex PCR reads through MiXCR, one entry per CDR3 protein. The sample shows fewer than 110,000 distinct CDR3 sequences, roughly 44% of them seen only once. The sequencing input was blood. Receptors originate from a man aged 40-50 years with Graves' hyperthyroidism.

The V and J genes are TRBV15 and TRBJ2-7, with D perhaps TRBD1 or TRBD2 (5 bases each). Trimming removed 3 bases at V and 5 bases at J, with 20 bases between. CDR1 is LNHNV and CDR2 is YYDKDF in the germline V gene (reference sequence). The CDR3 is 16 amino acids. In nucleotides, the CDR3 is TGTGCCACCAGCAGCTATGAGGAGGTAGGGGTCCACGAGCAGTACTTC. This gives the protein CATSSYEEVGVHEQYF.

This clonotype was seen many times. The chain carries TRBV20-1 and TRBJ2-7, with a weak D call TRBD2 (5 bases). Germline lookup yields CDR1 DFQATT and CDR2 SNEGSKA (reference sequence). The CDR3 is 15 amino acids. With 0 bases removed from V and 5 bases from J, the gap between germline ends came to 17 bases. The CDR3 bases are TGCAGTGCTAGAGATTCCCGGACTCGGAAAGACGAGCAGTACTTC. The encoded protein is CSARDSRTRKDEQYF.

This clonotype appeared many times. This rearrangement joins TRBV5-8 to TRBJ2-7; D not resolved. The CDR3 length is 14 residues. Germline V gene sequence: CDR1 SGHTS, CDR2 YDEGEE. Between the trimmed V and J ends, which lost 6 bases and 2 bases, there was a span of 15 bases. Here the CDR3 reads CASTFGRATYEQYF. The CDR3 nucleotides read TGTGCCAGCACCTTTGGAAGGGCTACCTACGAGCAGTACTTC.

This chain's CDR3 is CASSVVGGETQHF. CDR3 bases: TGTGCCAGCAGCGTAGTGGGGGGAGAGACCCAGCATTTT. The chain employs TRBV9 and TRBJ1-5; TRBD1 is a possible D gene (5 bases). Germline V gene sequence: CDR1 SGDLS, CDR2 YYNGEE. The CDR3 has 13 amino acids. Trimming pared 0 bases from V and 11 bases from J, leaving 12 bases between. The variable domain in full, completed from reference TRBV9 and TRBJ1-5, reads DSGVTQTPKHLITATGQRVTLRCSPRSGDLSVYWYQQSLDQGLQFLIQYYNGEERAKGNILERFSAQQFPDLHSELNLSSLELGDSALYFCASSVVGGETQHFGDGTRLSIL.

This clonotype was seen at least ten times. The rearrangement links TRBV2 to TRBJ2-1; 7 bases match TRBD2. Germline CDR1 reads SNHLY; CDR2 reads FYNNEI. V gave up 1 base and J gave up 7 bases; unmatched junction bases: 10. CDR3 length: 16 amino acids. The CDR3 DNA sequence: TGTGCCAGCAGTGAAGTAGCGGCGGGAGCTGGGAATGAGCAGTTCTTC. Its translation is CASSEVAAGAGNEQFF.

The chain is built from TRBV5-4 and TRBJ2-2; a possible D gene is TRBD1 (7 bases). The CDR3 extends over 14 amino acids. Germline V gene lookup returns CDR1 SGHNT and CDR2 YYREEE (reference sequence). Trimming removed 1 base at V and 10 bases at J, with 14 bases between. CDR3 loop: CASSLTGDFEELFF. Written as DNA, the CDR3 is TGTGCCAGCAGCTTGACAGGGGACTTCGAGGAGCTGTTTTTT.

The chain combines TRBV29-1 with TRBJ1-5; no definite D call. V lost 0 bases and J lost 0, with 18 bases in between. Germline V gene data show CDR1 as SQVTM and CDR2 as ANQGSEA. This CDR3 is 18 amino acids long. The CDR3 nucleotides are TGCAGCGTTGAAGACTCCGTTGGGCCTACGTATAGCAATCAGCCCCAGCATTTT. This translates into CSVEDSVGPTYSNQPQHF.

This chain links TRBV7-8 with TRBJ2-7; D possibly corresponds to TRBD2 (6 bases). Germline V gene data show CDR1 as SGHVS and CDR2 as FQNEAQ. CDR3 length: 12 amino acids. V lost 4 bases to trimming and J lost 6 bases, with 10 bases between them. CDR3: CASSSLGGEQYF. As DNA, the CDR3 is TGTGCCAGCAGCTCCTTGGGGGGCGAGCAGTACTTC.

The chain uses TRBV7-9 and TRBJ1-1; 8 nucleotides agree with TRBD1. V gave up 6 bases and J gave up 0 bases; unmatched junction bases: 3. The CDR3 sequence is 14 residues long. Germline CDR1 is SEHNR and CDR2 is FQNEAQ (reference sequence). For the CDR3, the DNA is TGTGCCAGCAGTCAGGGGGCGCTGAACACTGAAGCTTTCTTT. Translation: CASSQGALNTEAFF.

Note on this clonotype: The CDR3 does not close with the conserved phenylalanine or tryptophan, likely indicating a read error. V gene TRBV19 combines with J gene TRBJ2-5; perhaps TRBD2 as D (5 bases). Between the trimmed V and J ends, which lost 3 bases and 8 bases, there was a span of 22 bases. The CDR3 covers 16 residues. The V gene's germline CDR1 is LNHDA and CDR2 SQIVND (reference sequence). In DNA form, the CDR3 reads TGTGCCAGTAGTATTATGGGCGGCAGCGGACGGGAAACCCAGTACTAC. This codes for CASSIMGGSGRETQYY.

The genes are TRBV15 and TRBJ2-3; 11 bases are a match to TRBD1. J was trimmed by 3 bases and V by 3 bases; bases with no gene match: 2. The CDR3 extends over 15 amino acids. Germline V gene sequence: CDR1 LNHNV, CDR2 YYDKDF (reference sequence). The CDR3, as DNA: TGTGCCACCAGCAGTGGGGACAGGGGGACAGATACGCAGTATTTT. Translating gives CATSSGDRGTDTQYF.

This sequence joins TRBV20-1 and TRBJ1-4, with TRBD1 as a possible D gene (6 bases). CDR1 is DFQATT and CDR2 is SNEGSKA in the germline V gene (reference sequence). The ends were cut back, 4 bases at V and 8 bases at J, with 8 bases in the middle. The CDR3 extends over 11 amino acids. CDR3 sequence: CSAKGGEKLFF. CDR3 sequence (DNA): TGCAGTGCTAAGGGGGGGGAAAAACTGTTTTTT.